Detailed here is one T cell receptor beta chain. The authors amplified TCR beta CDR3 regions from RNA transcripts. The workflow started with a first-round RT-PCR run with HTBI primers and then moved on to a second-round multiplex PCR. In TCRdb, the multiplex PCR reads were re-called with MiXCR into one record per CDR3 protein. The repertoire holds 500,000 to 700,000 distinct CDR3 sequences, with under 45% as singletons. This sample was taken from a study of Graves' ophthalmopathy and Graves' hyperthyroidism. The CDR3 is 12 amino acids. CDR1 is ENHRY and CDR2 is SYGVKD in the germline V gene. The V and J ends lost 0 bases and 7 bases respectively, with 6 bases between them.

This sequence was found in an adult man with Graves' hyperthyroidism. The sequenced sample consisted of peripheral blood or thyroid tissue (not recorded which). This chain links TRBV10-3 with TRBJ1-2, with D unclear. The CDR3 spells CAISESSRGYTF. CDR3 in DNA: TGTGCCATCAGTGAGTCGAGTCGTGGCTACACCTTC.